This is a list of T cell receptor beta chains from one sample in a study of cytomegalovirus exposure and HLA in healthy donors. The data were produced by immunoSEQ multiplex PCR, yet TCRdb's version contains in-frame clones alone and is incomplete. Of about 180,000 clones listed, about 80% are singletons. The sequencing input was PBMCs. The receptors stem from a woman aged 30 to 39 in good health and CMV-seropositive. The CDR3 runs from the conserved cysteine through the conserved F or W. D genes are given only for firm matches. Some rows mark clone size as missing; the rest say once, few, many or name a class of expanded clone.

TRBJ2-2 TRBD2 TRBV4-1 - CASSQGVAGVRTGELFF TGCGCCAGCAGCCAAGGGGTAGCGGGAGTGAGGACCGGGGAGCTGTTTTTT
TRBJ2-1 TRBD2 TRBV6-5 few CASSRGEWWNEQFF TGTGCCAGCAGTCGGGGGGAGTGGTGGAATGAGCAGTTCTTC
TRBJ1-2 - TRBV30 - CAWRDRALNYGYTF TGTGCCTGGCGAGACAGAGCCCTAAACTATGGCTACACCTTC
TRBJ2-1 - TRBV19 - CASSVDLRGEQFF TGTGCCAGTAGTGTAGACCTGCGCGGTGAGCAGTTCTTC
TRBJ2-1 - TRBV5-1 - CASSLATARTGRNEQFF TGCGCCAGCAGCTTGGCGACGGCCCGTACAGGCCGCAATGAGCAGTTCTTC
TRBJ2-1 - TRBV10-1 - CASSESQRAPYNEQFF TGCGCCAGCAGTGAGTCTCAGCGGGCCCCTTACAATGAGCAGTTCTTC
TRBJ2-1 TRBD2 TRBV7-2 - CASSFGTSPYNEQFF TGTGCCAGCAGCTTCGGGACTAGCCCCTACAATGAGCAGTTCTTC
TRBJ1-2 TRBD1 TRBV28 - CASSFPDRGRNTF TGTGCCAGCAGTTTCCCCGACAGGGGAAGGAACACCTTC
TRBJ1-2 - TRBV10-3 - CAISEESNYGYTF TGTGCCATCAGTGAGGAGTCAAACTATGGCTACACCTTC
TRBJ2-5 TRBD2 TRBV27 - CASMTSGYKTQYF TGTGCCAGCATGACTAGCGGGTATAAGACCCAGTACTTC
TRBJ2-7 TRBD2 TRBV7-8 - CASSFLAGAVYEQYF TGTGCCAGCAGCTTCCTAGCGGGGGCCGTCTACGAGCAGTACTTC
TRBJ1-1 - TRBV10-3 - CAISVSSVGTEAFF TGTGCCATCAGTGTTTCCTCCGTCGGCACTGAAGCTTTCTTT
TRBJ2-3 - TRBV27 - CASSLGGVSTDTQYF TGTGCCAGCAGTTTAGGCGGAGTAAGCACAGATACGCAGTATTTT
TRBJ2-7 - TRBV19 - CASSISVSYEQYF TGTGCCAGTAGTATTTCCGTCTCCTACGAGCAGTACTTC
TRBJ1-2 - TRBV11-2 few CASSQAGFRGYTF TGTGCCAGCAGCCAGGCCGGATTCCGGGGCTACACCTTC
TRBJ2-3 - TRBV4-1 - CASSQDWGGPDTQYF TGCGCCAGCAGCCAAGATTGGGGGGGCCCAGATACGCAGTATTTT
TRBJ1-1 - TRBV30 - CAWSVEGNTEAFF TGTGCCTGGAGTGTGGAGGGAAACACTGAAGCTTTCTTT
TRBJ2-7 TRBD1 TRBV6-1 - CAAQGLEEQYF TGTGCCGCACAGGGGTTGGAGGAGCAGTACTTC
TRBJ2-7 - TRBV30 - CAWGSSYEQYF TGTGCCTGGGGCAGCTCCTACGAGCAGTACTTC
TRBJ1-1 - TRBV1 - CTSSLKISIRNTEAFF TGCACCAGCAGCCTCAAGATTAGTATACGGAACACTGAAGCTTTCTTT
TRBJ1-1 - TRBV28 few CASSEYTEAFF TGTGCCAGCAGTGAGTACACTGAAGCTTTCTTT
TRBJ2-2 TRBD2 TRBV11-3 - CASSKTGGSVDTGELFF TGTGCCAGCAGCAAAACGGGCGGGAGTGTGGACACCGGGGAGCTGTTTTTT
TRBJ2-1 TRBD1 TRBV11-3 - CASSLRDSSYNEQFF TGTGCCAGCAGCTTAAGGGACAGCTCCTACAATGAGCAGTTCTTC
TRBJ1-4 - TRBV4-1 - CASSQDPLTVVIATNEKLFF TGCGCCAGCAGCCAAGATCCCCTTACAGTTGTAATTGCAACTAATGAAAAACTGTTTTTT
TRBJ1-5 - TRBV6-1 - CASGGVDFSNQPQHF TGTGCCAGCGGTGGTGTCGACTTTAGCAATCAGCCCCAGCATTTT
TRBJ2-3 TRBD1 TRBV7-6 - CASSLTGQGADTQYF TGTGCCAGCAGCTTGACGGGACAGGGGGCAGATACGCAGTATTTT
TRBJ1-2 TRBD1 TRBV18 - CASSPGQGGYGYTF TGTGCCAGCTCACCGGGACAGGGGGGCTATGGCTACACCTTC
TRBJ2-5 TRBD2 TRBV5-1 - CASSWKLAGVEETQYF TGCGCCAGCAGCTGGAAGCTAGCGGGAGTAGAAGAGACCCAGTACTTC
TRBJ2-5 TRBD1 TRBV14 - CASSQRDRGPQYF TGTGCCAGCAGCCAAAGGGACAGGGGGCCCCAGTACTTC
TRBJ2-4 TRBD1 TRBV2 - CASMSGGNIQYF TGTGCCAGCATGTCAGGGGGAAACATTCAGTACTTC
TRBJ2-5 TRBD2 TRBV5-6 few CASRPSGTRETQYF TGTGCCAGCAGGCCGAGCGGGACTAGGGAGACCCAGTACTTC
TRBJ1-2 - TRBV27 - CASSLGRSTNGYTF TGTGCCAGCAGTTTGGGGCGGAGCACCAATGGCTACACCTTC
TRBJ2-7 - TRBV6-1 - CASKTGSYEQYF TGTGCCAGTAAGACAGGATCCTACGAGCAGTACTTC
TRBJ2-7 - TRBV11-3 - CASKGSGYSYEQYF TGTGCCAGCAAGGGGAGCGGGTATTCCTACGAGCAGTACTTC
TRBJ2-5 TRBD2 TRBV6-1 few CASSEGRGWGQETQYF TGTGCCAGCAGTGAAGGGCGGGGGTGGGGACAAGAGACCCAGTACTTC
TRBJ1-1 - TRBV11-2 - CASSLDDSSEAFF TGTGCCAGCAGCTTAGATGACAGTAGTGAAGCTTTCTTT
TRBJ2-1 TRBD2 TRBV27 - CASRTGLAGVSYYNEQFF TGTGCCAGCAGAACGGGACTAGCGGGAGTCTCGTACTACAATGAGCAGTTCTTC
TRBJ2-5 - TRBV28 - CASPGETQYF TGTGCCAGCCCGGGGGAGACCCAGTACTTC
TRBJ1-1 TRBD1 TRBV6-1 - CASRKTGQGREAFF TGTGCCAGCAGGAAAACGGGACAGGGTCGTGAAGCTTTCTTT
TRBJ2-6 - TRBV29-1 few CSVEDISRSGANVLTF TGCAGCGTTGAAGATATAAGCCGCTCTGGGGCCAACGTCCTGACTTTC
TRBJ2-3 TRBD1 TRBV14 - CASSQDRGQGRSGGTQYF TGTGCCAGCAGCCAAGATAGGGGACAGGGACGGTCCGGAGGGACGCAGTATTTT
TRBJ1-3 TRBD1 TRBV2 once CASRTGDSGNTIYF TGTGCCAGCAGGACAGGGGACTCTGGAAACACCATATATTTT
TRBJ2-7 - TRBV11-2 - CASSLAYGSSYEQYF TGTGCCAGCAGCTTAGCGTACGGTAGCTCCTACGAGCAGTACTTC
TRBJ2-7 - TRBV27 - CASSLERVSSEQYF TGTGCCAGCAGTTTGGAGCGGGTATCGAGCGAGCAGTACTTC
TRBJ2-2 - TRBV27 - CASSPGDTTGELFF TGTGCCAGCAGCCCAGGGGATACAACCGGGGAGCTGTTTTTT
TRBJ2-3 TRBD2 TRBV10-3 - CATSSGSPDTQYF TGTGCCACATCTAGCGGGAGTCCCGATACGCAGTATTTT
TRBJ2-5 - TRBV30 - CAWSVPRSTSQETQYF TGTGCCTGGAGTGTCCCCCGATCGACTAGCCAAGAGACCCAGTACTTC
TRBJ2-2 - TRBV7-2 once CASSRFDGGTGELFF TGTGCCAGCAGCCGTTTCGATGGAGGGACCGGGGAGCTGTTTTTT
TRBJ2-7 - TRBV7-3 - CASSMTPSSYEQYF TGTGCCAGCAGCATGACTCCAAGCTCCTACGAGCAGTACTTC
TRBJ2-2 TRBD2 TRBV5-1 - CASSSQRGNTGELFF TGCGCCAGCAGCTCCCAGCGGGGTAACACCGGGGAGCTGTTTTTT
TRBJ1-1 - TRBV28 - CASSPAGLQVGTEAFF TGTGCCAGCAGCCCCGCGGGGCTCCAGGTGGGCACTGAAGCTTTCTTT
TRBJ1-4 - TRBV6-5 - CASSSSGVEKLFF TGTGCCAGCAGTTCGTCGGGTGTAGAAAAACTGTTTTTT